Listed here is a single T cell receptor (beta chain). The CDR3 contains 16 residues. Trimming pared 4 bases from V and 2 bases from J, leaving 16 bases between. Germline assignment: CDR1 LGHNA and CDR2 YNFKEQ. These data belong to a study of T-cell reconstitution after alpha-beta-depleted transplantation in children. The TCRbeta library incorporated unique molecular identifiers. TCRdb processed the PCR reads anew with MiXCR; each CDR3 protein has one entry. The sample holds 200,000 to 300,000 distinct CDR3 sequences, 12% seen once. The sequences come from PBMCs from the stem cell graft donor, collected from the stem cell graft. J is TRBJ2-3 and V is TRBV4-2; D perhaps matches TRBD2 (5 bases). The sequence came from a human donor who donated a stem cell graft to a child with acute lymphoblastic leukemia. The CDR3 loop is CASSPQAEANTDTQYF. The CDR3 DNA reads TGTGCCAGCAGCCCCCAAGCGGAAGCAAACACAGATACGCAGTATTTT.